One and the same sample provided the 21 T cell receptor beta chains below, sequenced in a study of Ad26.COV2.S vaccination and SARS-CoV-2 variants. Data came from immunoSEQ multiplex PCR; TCRdb stores just in-frame clones and leaves some out. There are 350,000 to 500,000 clones in the sample; roughly 90% occur only once, and approximately 4% lies in the top ten. This sample's treatment: about 20 received Ad26.COV2.S at low or high dose, single or two shots; 5 received placebo; per-sample allocation not given. Repertoires come from day 63 after the first vaccine or placebo injection. The sequenced sample was peripheral blood, obtained in a trial of Ad26.COV2.S vaccine versus placebo. These receptors all come from a person between 18 and 65 years old who received the Ad26.COV2.S COVID-19 vaccine or a placebo.

The V call is TRBV6-2 or TRBV6-3, the J call TRBJ2-1; perhaps TRBD2 as D (6 bases). Germline loops: CDR1 MNHEY, CDR2 SVGEGT. The CDR3 extends over 14 amino acids. V was trimmed by 0 bases and J by 3 bases, leaving 6 bases between them. The CDR3 loop is CASSYSAGYNEQFF. In DNA form, the CDR3 reads TGTGCCAGCAGTTACTCAGCGGGCTACAATGAGCAGTTCTTC.

This clone is medium-sized within its sample. This chain uses TRBV6-4 with TRBJ2-1; 8 bases match TRBD2. J lost 8 bases, V lost 0 bases, and 9 bases had no gene match. CDR1 MRHNA and CDR2 SNTAGT come from the germline V gene. The CDR3 runs to 16 residues. DNA for the CDR3: TGTGCCAGCAGTGACTCGCCGGGAGGGGAGGTTCATGAGCAGTTCTTC. This sequence encodes CASSDSPGGEVHEQFF.

The rearrangement joins TRBV5-1 to TRBJ1-2; perhaps TRBD1 as D (6 bases). This CDR3 has 15 residues. The germline V gene encodes CDR1 SGHRS and CDR2 YFSETQ. With 7 bases removed from V and 6 bases from J, the gap between germline ends came to 22 bases. The CDR3 sequence: CASGVQGPPTDGYTF. The CDR3 DNA reads TGCGCCAGCGGCGTACAGGGCCCGCCCACGGATGGCTACACCTTC. Complete variable domain (other parts from reference TRBV5-1 and TRBJ1-2): KAGVTQTPRYLIKTRGQQVTLSCSPISGHRSVSWYQQTPGQGLQFLFEYFSETQRNKGNFPGRFSGRQFSNSRSEMNVSTLELGDSALYLCASGVQGPPTDGYTFGSGTRLTVV.

The chain uses TRBV7-2 and TRBJ2-1, with a tentative D call TRBD2 (6 bases). The CDR3 is 15 amino acids. Germline loops: CDR1 SGHTA, CDR2 FQGNSA. Trimming stripped 4 bases from V and 7 bases from J, with 17 bases between. This CDR3 is CASSSGGTSRNEQFF. CDR3 DNA sequence: TGTGCCAGCAGCTCTGGGGGGACTTCCCGAAATGAGCAGTTCTTC.

The J gene is TRBJ2-5, the V gene TRBV29-1, with 10 nucleotides matching TRBD1. The CDR3 is 14 residues long. Germline values: CDR1 SQVTM, CDR2 ANQGSEA. The trim removed 3 bases at V and 2 bases at J, leaving 3 bases unmatched. CDR3 region: CSVDGTGVQETQYF. CDR3 bases: TGCAGCGTTGACGGGACAGGGGTGCAAGAGACCCAGTACTTC.

The J gene is TRBJ2-3, the V gene TRBV5-8; D is unclear. The V end was cut by 4 bases, the J end by 3 bases, with 9 bases between. The CDR3 consists of 13 residues. The V gene's germline CDR1 is SGHTS and CDR2 YDEGEE. The CDR3 bases are TGTGCCAGCAGCGCAAAGGGTACAGATACGCAGTATTTT. Amino acid sequence: CASSAKGTDTQYF. The full variable domain, its missing parts supplied by reference TRBV5-8 and TRBJ2-3, is EAGVTQSPTHLIKTRGQQATLRCSPISGHTSVYWYQQALGLGLQFLLWYDEGEERNRGNFPPRFSGRQFPNYSSELNVNALELEDSALYLCASSAKGTDTQYFGPGTRLTVL.

This chain uses TRBV15 with TRBJ1-2, with a possible D match to TRBD1 (5 bases). The V gene lost 3 bases and the J gene lost 7 bases, with 9 bases spanning the gap. The germline gives CDR1 LNHNV, CDR2 YYDKDF (reference sequence). The CDR3 is 12 residues long. In DNA form, the CDR3 reads TGTGCCACCAGCAGTGCAGGGATTGGCTACACCTTC. Encoded protein: CATSSAGIGYTF.

This clone appeared a few times. The J gene is TRBJ1-2, the V gene TRBV4-3, with D perhaps matching TRBD1 (5 bases). Germline V gives CDR1 LGHNA, CDR2 YSLEER. Trimming shortened V by 4 bases and J by 4 bases, and 25 bases separated the two germline ends. The CDR3 sequence is 18 residues long. For the CDR3, the DNA is TGCGCCAGCAGCCCGTTCAGTGTCGCGCGGGGCCCACCCTATGGCTACACCTTC. This gives the protein CASSPFSVARGPPYGYTF.

This chain joins TRBV11-2 and TRBJ2-1; a possible D gene is TRBD2 (5 bases). The ends were cut back, 4 bases at V and 0 bases at J, with 16 bases in the middle. The CDR3 runs 17 residues. Germline V gene data show CDR1 as SGHAT and CDR2 as FQNNGV. The CDR3 DNA is TGTGCCAGCAGCTCCGCGGACTTAACGAGCTCCTACAATGAGCAGTTCTTC. Amino acids: CASSSADLTSSYNEQFF.

This clone was observed a few times. V and J are TRBV7-9 and TRBJ2-1; 11 nucleotides agree with TRBD1. The V gene end was trimmed by 4 bases and the J gene end by 5 bases; junction bases not matched to a gene: 4. Germline CDR1 reads SEHNR; CDR2 reads FQNEAQ (reference sequence). The CDR3 sequence is 15 residues long. The CDR3 DNA reads as TGTGCCAGCAGCTCGAGGACAGGGGGCAACAATGAGCAGTTCTTC. Translating gives CASSSRTGGNNEQFF.

J is TRBJ1-2 and V is TRBV12-2; the table's D call TRBD1 went unverified against the DNA. TRBV12-2 is a pseudogene. The CDR3 consists of 16 residues. The CDR3 nucleotides are TGTGCAAGTCGACACGTCCGAGGGGGCCTCAACTATGGCTACACCTTC. Translation: CASRHVRGGLNYGYTF.

J is TRBJ1-1 and V is TRBV7-2; TRBD1 agrees at 8 bases. The length of the CDR3 is 15 residues. J was trimmed by 1 base and V by 5 bases; bases with no gene match: 6. Per germline, CDR1 SGHTA and CDR2 FQGNSA. CDR3 loop: CASSRQTGENTEAFF. CDR3 nucleotide sequence: TGTGCCAGCAGCCGCCAGACAGGGGAGAACACTGAAGCTTTCTTT.

The chain uses TRBV29-1 and TRBJ2-5, with D possibly being TRBD2 (6 bases). The CDR3 has 14 residues. Germline-derived CDR1 and CDR2 are SQVTM and ANQGSEA. V dropped 8 bases and J dropped 1 base, with 17 bases sitting between them. The CDR3: CSLIRLGGQETQYF. As DNA, the CDR3 is TGCAGCCTGATCAGACTGGGGGGCCAAGAGACCCAGTACTTC. The whole variable domain, filled in from reference TRBV29-1 and TRBJ2-5, reads SAVISQKPSRDICQRGTSLTIQCQVDSQVTMMFWYRQQPGQSLTLIATANQGSEATYESGFVIDKFPISRPNLTFSTLTVSNMSPEDSSIYLCSLIRLGGQETQYFGPGTRLLVL.

The J gene is TRBJ2-7, the V gene TRBV5-6; 8 bases align to TRBD2. Germline CDR1 SGHDT, CDR2 YYEEEE. There are 16 residues in the CDR3. Losses at the gene ends were 0 bases for V and 4 bases for J; bases not matched to a gene: 9. CDR3 residues: CASSLAGGMALYEQYF. In DNA form, the CDR3 reads TGTGCCAGCAGCTTGGCGGGGGGGATGGCCCTTTACGAGCAGTACTTC.

The gene calls are TRBV5-1 and TRBJ1-6, with D hard to call. V was cut by 6 bases and J by 0 bases, with 10 bases left in between. There are 15 residues in the CDR3. Germline V CDR1 and CDR2: SGHRS, YFSETQ. CDR3 loop: CASTSVSSYNSPLHF. The CDR3 DNA follows: TGCGCCAGCACCTCGGTGAGCTCCTATAATTCACCCCTCCACTTT.

A word on this clone: Other DNA variants within this sample encode the same CDR3. The V gene is TRBV27, the J gene TRBJ2-7, with D tentatively TRBD1 (6 bases). CDR3 length: 12 residues. Germline V gives CDR1 MNHEY, CDR2 SMNVEV (reference sequence). Deletions cut 3 bases from V and 4 bases from J, with 7 bases between. In nucleotides, the CDR3 is TGTGCCAGCAGTTTCACAGGGTACGAGCAGTACTTC. It codes for CASSFTGYEQYF.

This rearrangement joins TRBV6-5 to TRBJ2-1; 8 positions match TRBD1. Losses at the gene ends were 6 bases for V and 2 bases for J; bases not matched to a gene: 6. This CDR3 region has 15 residues. CDR1 and CDR2 (germline): MNHEY, SVGAGI. The CDR3 DNA follows: TGTGCCAGCAGGTCGACAGGGGTCACCTACAATGAGCAGTTCTTC. Translating it yields CASRSTGVTYNEQFF.

The chain recombines TRBV4-1 with TRBJ2-1; D unresolved. The CDR3 contains 17 residues. V shed 1 base and J shed 9 bases, with 22 bases lying between them. CDR1 and CDR2 (germline): MGHRA, YSYEKL. CDR3 DNA sequence: TGCGCCAGCAGCCAAGGGCGGTTGGCTGACCCCCGAACTGAGCAGTTCTTC. Translation gives CASSQGRLADPRTEQFF.

This clone was detected only once. The rearrangement uses TRBV10-3 and TRBJ2-5; tentatively, D is TRBD2 (7 bases). The germline V gene encodes CDR1 ENHRY and CDR2 SYGVKD. Between the trimmed V and J ends, which lost 1 base and 3 bases, there was a span of 18 bases. The CDR3 spans 17 residues. Here the CDR3 DNA reads TGTGCCATCAGTGAGTTCATCGCGGGGGCCATGAAAGAGACCCAGTACTTC. Amino acids: CAISEFIAGAMKETQYF.

The CDR3 sequence is CASSETGIPKRDTGELFF. CDR3 nucleotides: TGTGCCAGCAGTGAGACAGGAATCCCGAAACGCGACACCGGGGAGCTGTTTTTT. The chain employs TRBV28 and TRBJ2-2, with D perhaps TRBD1 (6 bases). The germline V and J ends were trimmed by 5 bases and 3 bases, with 22 bases remaining between them. Germline assignment: CDR1 MDHEN and CDR2 SYDVKM. The CDR3 length is 18 residues.

The chain has TRBV7-3 and TRBJ2-1, with 9 bases fitting TRBD1. The V gene's germline CDR1 is SGHTA and CDR2 FQGTGA. Losses at the gene ends were 1 base for V and 6 bases for J; bases not matched to a gene: 13. There are 18 residues in the CDR3. CDR3 bases: TGTGCCAGCAGCTTAAGACCCGGGACAGGGTGGAACATCAATGAGCAGTTCTTC. It yields the protein CASSLRPGTGWNINEQFF.